The rows below give T cell receptor beta chains drawn from one sample of a study of T cells in Graves' hyperthyroidism and ophthalmopathy. From the multiplex PCR reads, TCRdb called clonotypes with MiXCR, one entry per CDR3 protein. The sample comprises about 560,000 distinct CDR3 sequences, over 15% of which are singletons, and 18% rests with the top ten. Sequencing was carried out using blood. These receptors were taken from a woman between 18 and 29 years old with Graves' hyperthyroidism. Each CDR3 is given with its conserved first and last residue. Fields, in order: CDR3 protein, CDR3 DNA, J gene, clone size, D gene, V gene. D genes are given only for firm matches. Rows may omit the clone size; those that give it use once, few, many or a size class.

CASSPSSQGNTEAFF	TGTGCCAGCAGCCCCTCCTCACAGGGGAACACTGAAGCTTTCTTT	TRBJ1-1	many	NA	TRBV3-1
CASSQAAGQMDYGYTF	TGTGCCAGCAGCCAAGCAGCGGGACAGATGGACTATGGCTACACCTTC	TRBJ1-2	NA	TRBD1	TRBV4-2
CASSQPTGRHTF	TGTGCCAGCAGTCAGCCCACGGGAAGACACACCTTC	TRBJ1-2	NA	NA	TRBV3-1
CASSLSVESPLHF	TGTGCCAGCAGTTTATCGGTGGAATCACCCCTCCACTTT	TRBJ1-6	many	NA	TRBV27
CASSPVGTGYRPGDGYTF	TGTGCCAGCTCACCAGTCGGGACAGGGTATCGGCCAGGAGACGGCTACACCTTC	TRBJ1-2	NA	TRBD1	TRBV18
CASTLHGNTEAFF	TGTGCCAGCACGCTCCATGGGAACACTGAAGCTTTCTTT	TRBJ1-1	many	NA	TRBV12-3/TRBV12-4
CAWSRGLANTEAFF	TGTGCCTGGAGTCGGGGGCTGGCGAACACTGAAGCTTTCTTT	TRBJ1-1	NA	NA	TRBV30
CASSELGDRENEQYF	TGTGCCAGTAGTGAACTTGGGGACAGGGAGAACGAGCAGTACTTC	TRBJ2-7	NA	TRBD1	TRBV19
CASSYGDRGAYEQYF	TGTGCCAGCAGTTACGGGGACAGGGGGGCCTACGAGCAGTACTTC	TRBJ2-7	NA	TRBD1	TRBV6-2/TRBV6-3
CASSQEAGKASEQYF	TGTGCCAGCAGCCAAGAAGCGGGTAAAGCTAGCGAGCAGTACTTC	TRBJ2-7	NA	NA	TRBV14
CASKAGTSGYNEQFF	TGTGCCAGCAAGGCCGGGACTAGCGGTTACAATGAGCAGTTCTTC	TRBJ2-1	few	TRBD2	TRBV3-1
CASIRNEQFF	TGTGCCAGCATTCGGAATGAGCAGTTCTTC	TRBJ2-1	NA	NA	TRBV2
CASSRRAESSHEQYF	TGTGCCAGCAGCCGCCGAGCGGAGAGCTCCCACGAGCAGTACTTC	TRBJ2-7	NA	NA	TRBV3-1